One sample yielded the 5 T cell receptor beta chains listed below, sequenced in a study of blood T cell repertoires in COVID-19. Method: immunoSEQ multiplex PCR; TCRdb's copy keeps in-frame clones and lacks some. The repertoire has 240,000 or so clones, about 83% of them found once; the top ten carry roughly an eighth. The sample was peripheral blood. These receptors were collected from a man of 80 years or more with acute or convalescent COVID-19.

This chain joins TRBV27 and TRBJ1-4; possibly TRBD1 for D (5 bases). CDR3 length equals 14 residues. Trimming took off 6 bases at V and 2 bases at J, with 10 bases between the two ends. CDR1 and CDR2 (germline): MNHEY, SMNVEV (reference sequence). CDR3 bases: TGTGCCAGCAGGGGGGGGTTGACTAATGAAAAACTGTTTTTT. Translation: CASRGGLTNEKLFF.

This clone appeared many times. The same CDR3 is also encoded by other DNA sequences in this sample. V is TRBV29-1 and J is TRBJ2-2, with 7 bases fitting TRBD2. Germline CDR1 SQVTM, CDR2 ANQGSEA. Trimming cost V 3 bases and J 2 bases; bases outside gene matches: 3. The CDR3 has 14 residues. Here the CDR3 DNA reads TGCAGCGTTGATCAGCGGGGAAACACCGGGGAGCTGTTTTTT. Translated, it gives CSVDQRGNTGELFF.

This clone appeared a few times. The chain recombines TRBV7-8 with TRBJ1-2; tentative D call: TRBD1 (6 bases). The CDR3 totals 13 residues. Germline V gene sequence: CDR1 SGHVS, CDR2 FQNEAQ. V dropped 4 bases and J dropped 1 base, with 7 bases sitting between them. The CDR3 spells CASSSQGNYGYTF. The CDR3 coding sequence is TGTGCCAGCAGCTCACAGGGTAACTATGGCTACACCTTC.

This chain joins TRBV5-1 and TRBJ2-2, with D possibly being TRBD1 (5 bases). The germline gives CDR1 SGHRS, CDR2 YFSETQ. V dropped 5 bases and J dropped 2 bases, with 10 bases sitting between them. The CDR3 runs 14 residues. Here the CDR3 reads CASRRDRNTGELFF. The CDR3 DNA follows: TGCGCCAGCAGACGCGACAGAAACACCGGGGAGCTGTTTTTT.

This rearrangement joins TRBV7-2 to TRBJ1-1; unclear D gene. Germline CDR1 and CDR2: SGHTA and FQGNSA. V lost 4 bases and J lost 7, with 13 bases in between. This CDR3 is built from 13 residues. The CDR3 nucleotides are TGTGCCAGCAGCTACGCACCCCTACTTGAAGCTTTCTTT. Residues: CASSYAPLLEAFF.